This T cell receptor (beta chain) was profiled in a study of T cell responses to AZD1222 COVID-19 vaccine. Study results and limitations: An increase in Spike-specific TCR breadth and depth was observed after two AZD1222 doses. White British donors predominated, females outnumbered males, and clonal diversity was possibly underestimated. Baseline seropositivity characterized only six AZD1222 recipients.

The CDR3 has 13 residues. V lost 4 bases, J lost 1 base, and 7 bases lay in between. Germline V gene sequence: CDR1 KGHSH, CDR2 LQKENI. A note on this clone: Its antigen is not identified.

Libraries were prepared by immunoSEQ multiplex PCR; TCRdb keeps only in-frame clonotypes and omits some of them. The sample consists of about 100,000 clones, around 84% of them appearing once. The clonotype originates from an adult in good health. The chain recombines TRBV18 with TRBJ1-1; D call uncertain. Here the sequenced sample was peripheral blood, taken on day 0 of AZD1222 vaccination. CDR3 DNA: TGTGCCAGCTCACTGCCAGAGAACACTGAAGCTTTCTTT. This gives the protein CASSLPENTEAFF.